The rows below give T cell receptor beta chains drawn from one sample of a study of Ad26.COV2.S vaccination and SARS-CoV-2 variants. Generated by immunoSEQ multiplex PCR, the TCRdb table keeps only in-frame clones and is missing some. The data hold hundreds of thousands of clones, with around 90% observed a single time. The sequences come from peripheral blood, collected in a trial of Ad26.COV2.S vaccine versus placebo. The source is a person between 18 and 65 years old who received the Ad26.COV2.S COVID-19 vaccine or a placebo. CDR3s include the opening cysteine and the closing phenylalanine or tryptophan. The D gene is left open where the match is weak. Only some rows state a clone size, as once, few, many or a class for expanded clones.

>TRBV7-2|NA|NA|TRBJ1-3
TGTGCCAGCAGCTTAGACAGGGCTGGAAACACCATATATTTT
CASSLDRAGNTIYF
>TRBV2|NA|NA|TRBJ2-7
TGTGCCAGCAGTGAAAGATCGGTCTTCTACGAGCAGTACTTC
CASSERSVFYEQYF
>TRBV29-1|NA|many|TRBJ1-1
TGCAGCGCCAACAGGGCTACTGAAGCTTTCTTT
CSANRATEAFF
>TRBV30|NA|NA|TRBJ1-4
TGTGCCTGGACACAAGGCACTAATGAAAAACTGTTTTTT
CAWTQGTNEKLFF
>TRBV4-2|NA|NA|TRBJ2-3
TGTGCCAGCAGCCCCGGTACCTCCCCTACGCAGTATTTT
CASSPGTSPTQYF
>TRBV5-1|NA|NA|TRBJ1-1
TGCGCCAGCAGCTCCGTATTGAACACTGAAGCTTTCTTT
CASSSVLNTEAFF
>TRBV24-1|NA|NA|TRBJ1-5
TGTGCCACCAGTGATCCGGGGGATAGCAATCAGCCCCAGCATTTT
CATSDPGDSNQPQHF
>TRBV7-9|NA|NA|TRBJ2-1
TGTGCCAGCAGCGACAAGGTTGCCTACAATGAGCAGTTCTTC
CASSDKVAYNEQFF
>TRBV2|NA|NA|TRBJ1-4
TGTGCCAGCAGTGGACAGGCGGGCGAAAAACTGTTTTTT
CASSGQAGEKLFF
>TRBV2|NA|NA|TRBJ1-1
TGTGCCAGCAGGGACAGCCGGAACACTGAAGCTTTCTTT
CASRDSRNTEAFF
>TRBV6-6|NA|NA|TRBJ1-1
TGTGCCAGCAGTTACGGTGGACAGTTGAACACTGAAGCTTTCTTT
CASSYGGQLNTEAFF
>TRBV7-8|NA|NA|TRBJ2-2
TGTGCCAGCAGCTCGTCGGGCTCTAACACCGGGGAGCTGTTTTTT
CASSSSGSNTGELFF
>TRBV15|NA|few|TRBJ2-7
TGTGCCACCAGCAGAGATCCGTCCTACGAGCAGTACTTC
CATSRDPSYEQYF
>TRBV6-5|NA|NA|TRBJ1-6
TGTGCCAGCAAGGCACAGAACTCCTATAATTCACCCCTCCACTTT
CASKAQNSYNSPLHF
>TRBV5-1|NA|NA|TRBJ2-3
TGCGCCAGCAGCGCCACAAGGGGAGATACGCAGTATTTT
CASSATRGDTQYF
>TRBV7-9|NA|NA|TRBJ2-5
TGTGCCAGCAGCGCCGCAGGGCAAGAGACCCAGTACTTC
CASSAAGQETQYF
>TRBV7-2|TRBD2|NA|TRBJ2-5
TGTGCCAGCAGCTTGACTAGCGGGAACCCCCAAGAGACCCAGTACTTC
CASSLTSGNPQETQYF
>TRBV4-1|NA|once|TRBJ2-1
TGCGCCAGCAGCCTGGGCGGCGATTACAATGAGCAGTTCTTC
CASSLGGDYNEQFF
>TRBV7-2|TRBD1|NA|TRBJ1-1
TGTGCCAGCAGCCAAAATACAGGGGGGGAAGCTTTCTTT
CASSQNTGGEAFF
>TRBV7-8|NA|NA|TRBJ1-4
TGTGCCAGCAGCTTAGTGGTTGGCAGGGGAGGTGAAAAACTGTTTTTT
CASSLVVGRGGEKLFF
>TRBV6-2/TRBV6-3|TRBD1|NA|TRBJ1-2
TGTGCCAGCAGTCCCGGGACAGGGGGCGGACGCTATGGCTACACCTTC
CASSPGTGGGRYGYTF
>TRBV19|NA|NA|TRBJ1-6
TGTGCCAGTAGTAACTCCTATAATTCACCCCTCCACTTT
CASSNSYNSPLHF
>TRBV6-5|NA|once|TRBJ1-5
TGTGCCAGCAGTTACAGGGGCAATCAGCCCCAGCATTTT
CASSYRGNQPQHF
>TRBV15|NA|NA|TRBJ1-3
TGTGCCACCAGCAGAGGGGGCGGGGGTGGCTCTGGAAACACCATATATTTT
CATSRGGGGGSGNTIYF
>TRBV11-2|TRBD2|NA|TRBJ2-3
TGTGCCAGCAGCCCTAGCGGGGCACCCACAGATACGCAGTATTTT
CASSPSGAPTDTQYF